Shown below are 12 T cell receptor beta chains from a single sample sequenced in a study of early T cells in non-severe SARS-CoV-2 infection. TCRdb re-called the 5' RACE reads with MiXCR, one entry per CDR3 protein. The profile shows approximately 71,000 distinct CDR3 sequences, 12% to 15% of them singletons. The sample comprised whole blood. These receptors were obtained from an adult who was a healthcare worker with PCR-confirmed SARS-CoV-2 infection or an uninfected control (not recorded which).

This clonotype was recorded many times. This rearrangement joins TRBV20-1 to TRBJ1-5; D remains unclear. V lost 6 bases and J lost 0, with 9 bases in between. Germline V gives CDR1 DFQATT, CDR2 SNEGSKA (reference sequence). This CDR3 contains 13 residues. CDR3 DNA: TGCAGTGCGAGGACGGATAGCAATCAGCCCCAGCATTTT. Its protein product is CSARTDSNQPQHF.

This clonotype has just a few counts. The chain links TRBV9 to TRBJ2-3, with D possibly matching TRBD1 (6 bases). Between the trimmed V and J ends, which lost 0 bases and 3 bases, there was a span of 14 bases. This CDR3 has 16 residues. Germline lookup yields CDR1 SGDLS and CDR2 YYNGEE. The chain's CDR3 is CASSVVGATVTDTQYF. The CDR3 nucleotides are TGTGCCAGCAGCGTAGTGGGGGCCACAGTTACAGATACGCAGTATTTT.

This clonotype was seen ten or more times. The V and J genes are TRBV7-9 and TRBJ2-7, with TRBD2 as a possible D gene (6 bases). The CDR3 has 15 amino acids. CDR1 is SEHNR and CDR2 is FQNEAQ in the germline V gene (reference sequence). The V end was cut by 5 bases, the J end by 0 bases, with 14 bases between. The CDR3 DNA is TGTGCCAGCAGCGGGAGGTCGGGGAGCTCCTACGAGCAGTACTTC. This codes for CASSGRSGSSYEQYF. The whole variable domain, filled in from reference TRBV7-9 and TRBJ2-7, reads DTGVSQNPRHKITKRGQNVTFRCDPISEHNRLYWYRQTLGQGPEFLTYFQNEAQLEKSRLLSDRFSAERPKGSFSTLEIQRTEQGDSAMYLCASSGRSGSSYEQYFGPGTRLTVT.

The chain couples TRBV7-2 to TRBJ1-2; D not resolved. The germline CDR1 and CDR2 sequences are SGHTA and FQGNSA. This CDR3 spans 14 amino acids. Trimming took off 1 base at V and 5 bases at J, with 11 bases between the two ends. Written as DNA, the CDR3 is TGTGCCAGCAGCTTAGAAGTTCAGCTATATGGCTACACCTTC. Translated, it gives CASSLEVQLYGYTF.

The rearrangement joins TRBV29-1 to TRBJ2-7, with 11 positions matching TRBD1. The CDR3 has 14 amino acids. The junction had 4 bases not matched to a gene; V was cut back by 4 bases and J by 2 bases. Germline loops: CDR1 SQVTM, CDR2 ANQGSEA. The CDR3 loop is CSVGPGQGAYEQYF. The CDR3 bases are TGCAGCGTTGGTCCGGGACAGGGGGCCTACGAGCAGTACTTC.

The chain carries TRBV10-1 and TRBJ2-2, with a possible D match to TRBD1 (6 bases). Germline CDR1 reads WNHNN; CDR2 reads SYGVQD (reference sequence). V was clipped by 7 bases and J by 6 bases, with 12 bases between them. This CDR3 region has 13 residues. CDR3 residues: CASMAGDAGELFF. In nucleotides, the CDR3 is TGCGCCAGCATGGCAGGGGACGCCGGGGAGCTGTTTTTT.

The V call is TRBV27, the J call TRBJ2-7; D might be TRBD2 (6 bases). V lost 5 bases, J lost 7 bases, and 24 bases lay in between. This CDR3 has 16 residues. Germline CDR1 reads MNHEY; CDR2 reads SMNVEV (reference sequence). In DNA form, the CDR3 reads TGTGCCAGCAGTCCATACCCCAGGGAGGACAAAACGGAGCAGTACTTC. Translating it yields CASSPYPREDKTEQYF.

A few counts support this clonotype. This chain links TRBV7-8 with TRBJ1-1; a possible D gene is TRBD1 (6 bases). The germline CDR1 and CDR2 sequences are SGHVS and FQNEAQ. V was pared by 5 bases and J by 6 bases, with 13 bases between. CDR3 size: 13 residues. CDR3 sequence reads: CASSGAHRAEAFF. CDR3 bases: TGTGCCAGCAGCGGGGCCCACAGGGCTGAAGCTTTCTTT. Variable domain in full (rest from reference TRBV7-8 and TRBJ1-1): GAGVSQSPRYKVAKRGQDVALRCDPISGHVSLFWYQQALGQGPEFLTYFQNEAQLDKSGLPSDRFFAERPEGSVSTLKIQRTQQEDSAVYLCASSGAHRAEAFFGQGTRLTVV.

V and J are TRBV29-1 and TRBJ2-3, with 7 bases lining up with TRBD2. Per germline, CDR1 SQVTM and CDR2 ANQGSEA. The CDR3 loop spans 12 amino acids. J gave up 7 bases and V 1 base, and 2 bases lay outside the gene matches. The DNA for the CDR3 is TGCAGCGTTGAAGTGGGAGGGCATACGCAGTATTTT. Amino acids: CSVEVGGHTQYF.

The rearrangement uses TRBV11-2 and TRBJ1-6; 7 nucleotides agree with TRBD1. Germline V lookup: CDR1 SGHAT, CDR2 FQNNGV. CDR3 length: 15 residues. The junction had 9 bases not matched to a gene; V was cut back by 4 bases and J by 9 bases. CDR3: CASSSSRQGSSPLHF. For the CDR3, the DNA is TGTGCCAGCAGCTCGTCTCGACAGGGTAGTTCACCCCTCCACTTT.

This chain joins TRBV7-8 and TRBJ1-1; D possibly corresponds to TRBD1 (6 bases). Germline loops: CDR1 SGHVS, CDR2 FQNEAQ. This CDR3 has 15 residues. Trimming cost V 1 base and J 4 bases, with 13 bases left between them. The CDR3, as DNA: TGTGCCAGCAGCTTAGTCCTGGGCAGGGGCACTGAAGCTTTCTTT. This gives the protein CASSLVLGRGTEAFF. The complete variable domain, with remaining parts taken from reference TRBV7-8 and TRBJ1-1, reads GAGVSQSPRYKVAKRGQDVALRCDPISGHVSLFWYQQALGQGPEFLTYFQNEAQLDKSGLPSDRFFAERPEGSVSTLKIQRTQQEDSAVYLCASSLVLGRGTEAFFGQGTRLTVV.

This chain uses TRBV20-1 with TRBJ2-1; 13 bases agree with TRBD2. The germline gives CDR1 DFQATT, CDR2 SNEGSKA (reference sequence). CDR3 length: 18 residues. The junction had 14 bases not matched to a gene; V was cut back by 3 bases and J by 6 bases. CDR3 nucleotides: TGCAGTGCTAGTAAAGGACTAGCGGGGGTCCGGAGTCTCAATGAGCAGTTCTTC. It translates to CSASKGLAGVRSLNEQFF.